Shown below are 25 T cell receptor beta chains from a single sample sequenced in a study of regulatory T cells in long-lasting Graves disease. The sample's time point: persistent/refractory GD, antithyroid drugs over 5 years with positive TRAb. Making the TCR library involved RNA that had been extracted from PBMCs. Construction of the TCR beta libraries employed iRepertoire HTBI primers in conjunction with Arm-PCR of CDR3 regions. Each CDR3 protein is one row after TCRdb ran MiXCR on the multiplex PCR reads. The sample gives under 500,000 distinct CDR3 sequences, around 21% of which show up once; 20% to 25% is in the top ten. The source was peripheral blood mononuclear cells (PBMCs), collected when the disease was refractory, from a patient treated with antithyroid drugs. These receptors originate from a female donor with Graves disease.

Concerning this clonotype: A much larger clone is a single base away; this may be a read error. The CDR3 does not end in the conserved phenylalanine or tryptophan, so this is likely a read error. The V and J genes are TRBV7-3 and TRBJ1-1, with D unresolved. The length of the CDR3 is 13 residues. The germline CDR1 and CDR2 sequences are SGHTA and FQGTGA. Trimming left V 4 bases short and J 1 base short, with 7 bases between. The CDR3 DNA follows: TGTGCCAGCAGCTCGACGGAGAACACTGAAGCTTTCTCT. Amino acids: CASSSTENTEAFS.

The gene calls are TRBV12-5 and TRBJ2-3; possibly TRBD1 for D (6 bases). Germline values: CDR1 LGHNT, CDR2 FRNRAP. The CDR3 has 16 amino acids. V shed 0 bases and J shed 3 bases, with 13 bases lying between them. Here the CDR3 DNA reads TGTGCTAGTGGTTTGGTACAGGGCGGCCCGACAGATACGCAGTATTTT. This translates into CASGLVQGGPTDTQYF.

The rearrangement joins TRBV28 to TRBJ2-2; D gene uncertain. CDR1 is MDHEN, CDR2 SYDVKM, per germline. The V gene lost 3 bases and the J gene lost 4 bases, with 15 bases spanning the gap. CDR3 length equals 16 residues. CDR3 amino acids: CASSLTFPGGTGELFF. Here the CDR3 DNA reads TGTGCCAGCAGTTTGACATTCCCCGGCGGCACCGGGGAGCTGTTTTTT.

In this sample, this clonotype turned up many times. V and J are TRBV5-6 and TRBJ1-2, with D maybe TRBD1 (5 bases). This CDR3 has 14 residues. Looked up from germline, CDR1 is SGHDT and CDR2 is YYEEEE. V was cut by 0 bases and J by 2 bases, with 8 bases left in between. The CDR3 sequence is CASSLGTMNYGYTF. For the CDR3, the DNA is TGTGCCAGCAGCTTGGGGACAATGAACTATGGCTACACCTTC.

In this sample, this clonotype turned up many times. At one boundary the junction diverges from the germline segment, which might be a read error. The chain joins TRBV10-3 to TRBJ1-1; D gene ambiguous. Germline CDR1 and CDR2: ENHRY and SYGVKD. The CDR3 is made up of 12 amino acids. CDR3 coding DNA: TGTGCCATCAGTGAAGAGAACACTAAAGCTTTCTTT. Residues: CAISEENTKAFF.

The chain uses TRBV4-1 and TRBJ1-1; the match to TRBD1 covers 8 bases. This CDR3 has 17 residues. Trimming removed 0 bases from V and 5 bases from J; junction bases left unmatched: 11. Germline loops: CDR1 MGHRA, CDR2 YSYEKL. The CDR3 DNA follows: TGCGCCAGCAGCCAAGATCCACAGGGGGTAGGTCGGACTGAAGCTTTCTTT. It translates to CASSQDPQGVGRTEAFF.

The chain employs TRBV19 and TRBJ2-6; D possibly corresponds to TRBD1 (6 bases). V was shortened by 9 bases and J by 0 bases, with 15 bases between the two germline ends. The V gene's germline CDR1 is LNHDA and CDR2 SQIVND (reference sequence). The CDR3 sequence is 16 residues long. The CDR3 spells CASSPDSLSGANVLTF. The DNA of the CDR3 is TGTGCCAGCAGCCCGGACAGCCTCTCTGGGGCCAACGTCCTGACTTTC.

This clonotype turned up a few times. The J gene is TRBJ2-1, the V gene TRBV20-1, with D perhaps given as TRBD1 or TRBD2 (5 bases each). The CDR3 spans 16 residues. CDR1 DFQATT and CDR2 SNEGSKA come from the germline V gene (reference sequence). Trimming removed 0 bases from V and 4 bases from J, with 16 bases in between. The CDR3 region has the DNA TGCAGTGCTAGAGATCCAGGGACGCCGAATTACAATGAGCAGTTCTTC. Translating gives CSARDPGTPNYNEQFF.

This clonotype was observed a handful of times. The chain employs TRBV5-1 and TRBJ2-7, with 7 positions matching TRBD2. Losses at the gene ends were 3 bases for V and 4 bases for J; bases not matched to a gene: 10. This CDR3 is 15 amino acids long. Germline V gives CDR1 SGHRS, CDR2 YFSETQ. CDR3 region: CASSWTGGSIYEQYF. CDR3 DNA sequence: TGCGCCAGCAGCTGGACTGGCGGGAGTATTTACGAGCAGTACTTC.

This clonotype was detected many times. This chain links TRBV2 with TRBJ2-7; D gene uncertain. The CDR3 is made up of 14 amino acids. The V end was cut by 7 bases, the J end by 2 bases, with 15 bases between. Per germline, CDR1 SNHLY and CDR2 FYNNEI. Written as DNA, the CDR3 is TGTGCCAGCAAGGCTAGACAAGGACCCTACGAGCAGTACTTC. Protein: CASKARQGPYEQYF.

This clonotype was observed many times. The chain employs TRBV15 and TRBJ1-5; TRBD1 matches 8 bases. V lost 2 bases, J lost 3 bases, and 3 bases stayed unmatched. CDR3 size: 15 residues. Germline assignment: CDR1 LNHNV and CDR2 YYDKDF (reference sequence). The CDR3 loop is CATSRPGGFNQPQHF. CDR3 DNA: TGTGCCACCAGCAGACCAGGGGGCTTCAATCAGCCCCAGCATTTT.

This clonotype was seen many times. The J gene is TRBJ2-7, the V gene TRBV12-3 or TRBV12-4, with no clear D. Trimming removed 6 bases at V and 0 bases at J, with 9 bases between. The CDR3 has 13 amino acids. CDR3 amino acids: CASSDPSSYEQYF. In DNA, the CDR3 is TGTGCCAGCAGCGACCCGAGCTCCTACGAGCAGTACTTC.

The rearrangement links TRBV6-1 to TRBJ2-7; TRBD1 aligns across 7 bases. CDR1 MNHNS and CDR2 SASEGT come from the germline V gene. This CDR3 contains 15 residues. Unmatched junction bases numbered 7, after V lost 5 bases and J lost 0 bases. CDR3 amino acids: CASSRGRDSSYEQYF. As DNA, the CDR3 is TGTGCCAGCAGTCGAGGCCGGGACAGCTCCTACGAGCAGTACTTC.

In the case of this clonotype: This could be a read error, since a much larger clone is one nucleotide away. The chain links TRBV6-5 to TRBJ2-6, with D unresolved. V was shortened by 1 base and J by 0 bases, with 1 base between the two germline ends. This CDR3 contains 14 residues. CDR1 MNHEY and CDR2 SVGAGI come from the germline V gene. CDR3 in DNA: TGTGCCAGCAGTTACTTCTCTGGGGCCAACGTCCTGACTTTC. Its translation: CASSYFSGANVLTF.

This clonotype occurred many times. DNA of the CDR3: TGTGCCAGCAACATACAGGGGGACTATGGCTACACCTTC. Translation: CASNIQGDYGYTF. This chain connects TRBV28 to TRBJ1-2; 8 bases match TRBD1. The CDR3 is 13 residues long. CDR1 is MDHEN and CDR2 is SYDVKM in the germline V gene. The trim removed 7 bases at V and 3 bases at J, leaving 4 bases unmatched.

This clonotype was observed at least ten times. This chain uses TRBV6-1 with TRBJ2-5; D remains unclear. The V gene lost 6 bases and the J gene lost 3 bases, with 17 bases spanning the gap. CDR3 length: 15 residues. From germline, CDR1 is MNHNS and CDR2 SASEGT. The CDR3 loop is CASSPLWAGEETQYF. DNA of the CDR3: TGTGCCAGCAGCCCCCTCTGGGCAGGCGAAGAGACCCAGTACTTC.

This clonotype was seen once. V is TRBV10-3 and J is TRBJ2-7; TRBD2 aligns across 8 bases. This CDR3 spans 14 amino acids. V trimming: 6 bases; J trimming: 6 bases; junction bases outside the gene matches: 10. CDR1 and CDR2 from the germline V gene are ENHRY and SYGVKD. The CDR3 here is CAISRAGGGAEQYF. CDR3 in DNA: TGTGCCATCAGCCGGGCGGGGGGTGGGGCCGAGCAGTACTTC.

The sample holds many counts of this clonotype. V is TRBV7-3 and J is TRBJ2-2; D unresolved. The CDR3 has 13 amino acids. The germline CDR1 and CDR2 sequences are SGHTA and FQGTGA. V lost 5 bases to trimming and J lost 3 bases, with 7 bases between them. CDR3 residues: CASSPHYTGELFF. The DNA for the CDR3 is TGTGCCAGCAGCCCGCATTACACCGGGGAGCTGTTTTTT. The full variable domain, rest sourced from reference TRBV7-3 and TRBJ2-2, is GAGVSQTPSNKVTEKGKYVELRCDPISGHTALYWYRQSLGQGPEFLIYFQGTGAADDSGLPNDRFFAVRPEGSVSTLKIQRTERGDSAVYLCASSPHYTGELFFGEGSRLTVL.

This clonotype was detected ten times or more. The chain joins TRBV6-1 to TRBJ2-7; no definite D call. This CDR3 comprises 13 residues. The germline CDR1 and CDR2 sequences are MNHNS and SASEGT. V dropped 8 bases and J dropped 0 bases, with 11 bases sitting between them. CDR3 residues: CASGLGFSYEQYF. CDR3 sequence (DNA): TGTGCCAGCGGTCTAGGGTTCTCCTACGAGCAGTACTTC.

The rearrangement joins TRBV29-1 to TRBJ2-5; D perhaps matches TRBD1 (5 bases). Looked up from germline, CDR1 is SQVTM and CDR2 is ANQGSEA. This CDR3 has 12 residues. V dropped 4 bases and J dropped 2 bases, with 8 bases sitting between them. DNA of the CDR3: TGCAGCGTTGTTGGACAACAAGAGACCCAGTACTTC. This codes for CSVVGQQETQYF.

This clonotype was counted only a few times. The chain recombines TRBV7-9 with TRBJ1-6; 7 bases agree with TRBD1. V shed 4 bases, J shed 6 bases, and the junction held 3 bases outside the gene matches. CDR1 and CDR2 from the germline V gene are SEHNR and FQNEAQ (reference sequence). This CDR3 has 14 residues. The CDR3 DNA reads as TGTGCCAGCAGCTCCCAGGGGGTTAATTCACCCCTCCACTTT. Translated, it gives CASSSQGVNSPLHF.

This clonotype was recorded at least ten times. This chain joins TRBV7-2 and TRBJ2-7; 10 bases align to TRBD2. The V segment lost 5 bases and the J segment 3 bases; nucleotides outside the gene matches: 10. This CDR3 is built from 16 residues. Per germline, CDR1 SGHTA and CDR2 FQGNSA. The CDR3 DNA reads TGTGCCAGCAGCCGACGTGTTAGCGGGGGGAACTACGAGCAGTACTTC. This codes for CASSRRVSGGNYEQYF.

The CDR3 sequence: CSASRVAGQETQYF. The CDR3 region has the DNA TGCAGTGCTAGCAGAGTAGCGGGACAAGAGACCCAGTACTTC. This chain connects TRBV20-1 to TRBJ2-5; 8 positions match TRBD2. This CDR3 comprises 14 residues. Germline assignment: CDR1 DFQATT and CDR2 SNEGSKA (reference sequence). V lost 3 bases, J lost 2 bases, and 5 bases stayed unmatched.

The table lists this clonotype with many counts. The chain uses TRBV6-1 and TRBJ2-7, with 11 positions matching TRBD1. J lost 6 bases, V lost 6 bases, and 10 bases had no gene match. The CDR3 has 15 residues. Germline V gives CDR1 MNHNS, CDR2 SASEGT. This CDR3 reads CASSKDGQGAGEQYF. In DNA form, the CDR3 reads TGTGCCAGCAGCAAGGATGGACAGGGGGCGGGCGAGCAGTACTTC.

In this sample, this clonotype is medium-sized. The CDR3: CASRPETGWYGYTF. The CDR3 DNA sequence: TGTGCCAGCAGACCAGAAACAGGGTGGTATGGCTACACCTTC. V and J are TRBV28 and TRBJ1-2, with a possible D match to TRBD1 (6 bases). This CDR3 is built from 14 residues. Germline-derived CDR1 and CDR2 are MDHEN and SYDVKM. Trimming shortened V by 6 bases and J by 5 bases, and 16 bases separated the two germline ends.